What follows is one T cell receptor (beta chain) and its context. The sample originates from a study of blood T cell repertoires in COVID-19. Study summary: The United States, Italy and Spain were the sources of the acute and convalescent COVID-19 samples. Sample material is recorded as cDNA or gDNA derived from T cells, B-cell-depleted T cells, or PBMCs.

Trimming removed 1 base from V and 6 bases from J; junction bases left unmatched: 8. CDR1 is LGHNT and CDR2 is FRNRAP in the germline V gene. The CDR3 has 16 residues. One Seattle source followed patients from active infection through their disease course. Original processing notes: Cell counts per sample came from amplifying reference gene primers. Some clones are missing from TCRdb's copy, which holds only in-frame ones; the method was immunoSEQ multiplex PCR. D and trimming come from the DNA, and the V and J calls and clone size come from that table. The sample shows more than 90,000 clones, roughly nine tenths of them seen only once.

The sequence was obtained from a woman in her sixties with COVID-19, enrolled during active disease. The sequenced sample consisted of peripheral blood. This chain links TRBV12-5 with TRBJ2-2; 7 positions match TRBD1. The CDR3 sequence is CASGLGGQSYPGELFF. CDR3 coding DNA: TGTGCTAGTGGTTTGGGGGGACAGTCCTACCCCGGGGAGCTGTTTTTT.